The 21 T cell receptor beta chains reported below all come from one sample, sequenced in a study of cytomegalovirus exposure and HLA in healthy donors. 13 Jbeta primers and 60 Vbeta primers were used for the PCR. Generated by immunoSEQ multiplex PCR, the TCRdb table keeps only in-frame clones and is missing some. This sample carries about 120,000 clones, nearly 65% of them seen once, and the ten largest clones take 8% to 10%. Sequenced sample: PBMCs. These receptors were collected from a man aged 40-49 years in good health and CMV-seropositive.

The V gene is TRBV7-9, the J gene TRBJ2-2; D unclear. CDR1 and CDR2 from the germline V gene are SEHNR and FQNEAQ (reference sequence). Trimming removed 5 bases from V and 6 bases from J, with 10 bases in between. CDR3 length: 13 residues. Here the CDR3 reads CASSPSSAGELFF. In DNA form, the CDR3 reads TGTGCCAGCAGCCCGAGTTCGGCCGGGGAGCTGTTTTTT. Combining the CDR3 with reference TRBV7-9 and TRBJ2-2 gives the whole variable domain DTGVSQNPRHKITKRGQNVTFRCDPISEHNRLYWYRQTLGQGPEFLTYFQNEAQLEKSRLLSDRFSAERPKGSFSTLEIQRTEQGDSAMYLCASSPSSAGELFFGEGSRLTVL.

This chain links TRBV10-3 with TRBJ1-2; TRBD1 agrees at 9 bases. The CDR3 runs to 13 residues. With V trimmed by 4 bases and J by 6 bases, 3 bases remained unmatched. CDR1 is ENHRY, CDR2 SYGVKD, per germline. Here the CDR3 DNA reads TGTGCCATCAGTGTCCGGACAGGGGATGGCTACACCTTC. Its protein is CAISVRTGDGYTF.

The DNA for the CDR3 is TGTGCCAGCAGCTTAGAGAGTCTATGGGGCCGGAACACTGAAGCTTTCTTT. The encoded protein is CASSLESLWGRNTEAFF. The genes are TRBV11-2 and TRBJ1-1, with D maybe TRBD1 (5 bases). The CDR3 has 17 residues. Germline CDR1 SGHAT, CDR2 FQNNGV. The V gene lost 0 bases and the J gene lost 1 base, with 15 bases spanning the gap.

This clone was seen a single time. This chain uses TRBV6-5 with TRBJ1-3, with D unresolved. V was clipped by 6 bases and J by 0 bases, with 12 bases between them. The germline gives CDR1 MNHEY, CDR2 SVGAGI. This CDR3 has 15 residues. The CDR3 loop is CASRRLVSSGNTIYF. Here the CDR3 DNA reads TGTGCCAGCAGGCGACTAGTGAGCTCTGGAAACACCATATATTTT.

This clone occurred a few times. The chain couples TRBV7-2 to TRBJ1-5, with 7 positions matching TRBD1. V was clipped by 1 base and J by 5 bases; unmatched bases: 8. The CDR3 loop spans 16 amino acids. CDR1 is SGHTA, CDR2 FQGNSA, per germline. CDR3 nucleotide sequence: TGTGCCAGCAGCTTAGATACAGGGGTAAGGGATCAGCCCCAGCATTTT. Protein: CASSLDTGVRDQPQHF. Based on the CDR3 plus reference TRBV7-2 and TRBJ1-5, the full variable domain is GAGVSQSPSNKVTEKGKDVELRCDPISGHTALYWYRQSLGQGLEFLIYFQGNSAPDKSGLPSDRFSAERTGGSVSTLTIQRTQQEDSAVYLCASSLDTGVRDQPQHFGDGTRLSIL.

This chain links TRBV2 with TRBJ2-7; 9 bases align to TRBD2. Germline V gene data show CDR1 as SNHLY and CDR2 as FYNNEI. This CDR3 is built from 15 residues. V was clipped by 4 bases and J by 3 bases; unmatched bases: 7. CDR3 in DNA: TGTGCCAGCAGTGCGGGCGGGAGGGCTTTCTACGAGCAGTACTTC. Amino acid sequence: CASSAGGRAFYEQYF.

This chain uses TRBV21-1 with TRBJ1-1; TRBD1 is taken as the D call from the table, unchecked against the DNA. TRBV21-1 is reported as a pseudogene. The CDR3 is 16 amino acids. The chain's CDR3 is CASSKRTGGMNTEAFF. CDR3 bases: TGTGCCAGCAGCAAAAGGACAGGGGGAATGAACACTGAAGCTTTCTTT.

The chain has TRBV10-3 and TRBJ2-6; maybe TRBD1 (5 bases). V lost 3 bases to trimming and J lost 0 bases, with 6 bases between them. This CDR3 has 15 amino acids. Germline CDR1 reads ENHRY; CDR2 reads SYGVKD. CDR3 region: CAISDTGSGANVLTF. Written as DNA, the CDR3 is TGTGCCATCAGTGACACAGGCTCTGGGGCCAACGTCCTGACTTTC.

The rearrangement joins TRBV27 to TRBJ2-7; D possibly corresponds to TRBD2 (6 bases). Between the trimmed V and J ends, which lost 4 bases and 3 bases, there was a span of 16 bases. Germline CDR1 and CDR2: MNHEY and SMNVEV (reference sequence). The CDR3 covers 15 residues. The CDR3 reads CASSSTTTRGYEQYF. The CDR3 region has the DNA TGTGCCAGCAGTTCGACGACGACTAGAGGCTACGAGCAGTACTTC.

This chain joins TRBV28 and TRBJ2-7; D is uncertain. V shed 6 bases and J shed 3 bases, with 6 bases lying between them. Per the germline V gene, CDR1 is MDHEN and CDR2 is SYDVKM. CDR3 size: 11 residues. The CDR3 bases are TGTGCCAGCAGATCTAACTACGAGCAGTACTTC. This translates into CASRSNYEQYF.

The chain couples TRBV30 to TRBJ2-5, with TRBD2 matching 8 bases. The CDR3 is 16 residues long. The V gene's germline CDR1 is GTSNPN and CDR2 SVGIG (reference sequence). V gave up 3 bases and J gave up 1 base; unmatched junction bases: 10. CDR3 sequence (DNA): TGTGCCTGGAGGGTGTGGGGCGGGAGGTCCCAAGAGACCCAGTACTTC. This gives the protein CAWRVWGGRSQETQYF. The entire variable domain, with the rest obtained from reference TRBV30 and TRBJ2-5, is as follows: SQTIHQWPATLVQPVGSPLSLECTVEGTSNPNLYWYRQAAGRGLQLLFYSVGIGQISSEVPQNLSASRPQDRQFILSSKKLLLSDSGFYLCAWRVWGGRSQETQYFGPGTRLLVL.

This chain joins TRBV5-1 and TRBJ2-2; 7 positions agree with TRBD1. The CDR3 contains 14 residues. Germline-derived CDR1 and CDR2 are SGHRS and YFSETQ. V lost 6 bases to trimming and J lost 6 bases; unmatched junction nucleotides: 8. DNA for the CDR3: TGCGCCAGCAATGACAGGGTTATTTCCGGGGAGCTGTTTTTT. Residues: CASNDRVISGELFF. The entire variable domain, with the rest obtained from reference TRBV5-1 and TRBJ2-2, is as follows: KAGVTQTPRYLIKTRGQQVTLSCSPISGHRSVSWYQQTPGQGLQFLFEYFSETQRNKGNFPGRFSGRQFSNSRSEMNVSTLELGDSALYLCASNDRVISGELFFGEGSRLTVL.

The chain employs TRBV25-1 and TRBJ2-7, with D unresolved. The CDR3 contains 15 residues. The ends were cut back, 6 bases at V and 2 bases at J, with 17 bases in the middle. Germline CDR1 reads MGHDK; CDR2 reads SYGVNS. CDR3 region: CASSAPGSRAYEQYF. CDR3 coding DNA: TGTGCCAGCAGCGCTCCCGGGTCACGAGCCTACGAGCAGTACTTC.

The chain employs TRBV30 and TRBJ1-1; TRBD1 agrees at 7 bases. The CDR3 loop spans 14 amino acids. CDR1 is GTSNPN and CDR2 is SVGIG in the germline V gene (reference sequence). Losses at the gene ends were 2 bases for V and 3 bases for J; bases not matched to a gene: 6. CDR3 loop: CAWSHQGGYTEAFF. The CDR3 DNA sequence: TGTGCCTGGAGTCATCAGGGGGGTTACACTGAAGCTTTCTTT.

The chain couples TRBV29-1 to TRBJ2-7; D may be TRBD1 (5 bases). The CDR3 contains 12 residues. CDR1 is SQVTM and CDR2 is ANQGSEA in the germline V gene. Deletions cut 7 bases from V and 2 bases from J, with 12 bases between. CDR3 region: CSANRFPYEQYF. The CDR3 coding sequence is TGCAGCGCTAACAGGTTCCCCTACGAGCAGTACTTC.

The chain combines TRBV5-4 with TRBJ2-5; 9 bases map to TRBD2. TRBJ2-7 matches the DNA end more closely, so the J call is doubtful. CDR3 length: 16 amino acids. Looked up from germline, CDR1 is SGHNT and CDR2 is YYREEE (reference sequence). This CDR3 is CASSYAGGGRGYEQYF. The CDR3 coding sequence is TGTGCCAGCAGCTATGCCGGAGGCGGGAGGGGCTACGAGCAGTACTTC.

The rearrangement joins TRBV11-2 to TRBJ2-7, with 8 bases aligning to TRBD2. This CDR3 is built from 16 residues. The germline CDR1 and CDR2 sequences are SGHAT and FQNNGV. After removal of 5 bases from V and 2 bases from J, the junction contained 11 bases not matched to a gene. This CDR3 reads CASSRSQREIPYEQYF. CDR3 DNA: TGTGCCAGCAGCCGAAGCCAGCGGGAGATCCCCTACGAGCAGTACTTC.

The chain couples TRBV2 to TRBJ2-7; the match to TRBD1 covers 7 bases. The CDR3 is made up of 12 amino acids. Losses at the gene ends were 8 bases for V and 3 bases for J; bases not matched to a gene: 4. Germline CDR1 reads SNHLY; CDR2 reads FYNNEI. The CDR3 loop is CASGTEFYEQYF. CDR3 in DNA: TGTGCCAGCGGGACAGAATTCTACGAGCAGTACTTC.

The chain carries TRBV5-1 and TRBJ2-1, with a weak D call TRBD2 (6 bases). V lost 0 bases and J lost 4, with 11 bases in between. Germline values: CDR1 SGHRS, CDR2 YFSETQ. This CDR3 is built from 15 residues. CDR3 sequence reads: CASSLEWEDYNEQFF. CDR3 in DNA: TGCGCCAGCAGCTTGGAGTGGGAGGATTACAATGAGCAGTTCTTC.

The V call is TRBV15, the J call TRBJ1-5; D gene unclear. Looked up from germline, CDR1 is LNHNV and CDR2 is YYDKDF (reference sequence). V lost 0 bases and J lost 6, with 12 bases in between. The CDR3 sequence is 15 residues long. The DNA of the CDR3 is TGTGCCACCAGCAGAGATTCCGACGGCGGTCAGCCCCAGCATTTT. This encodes CATSRDSDGGQPQHF.

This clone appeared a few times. CDR3 protein: CASSSSSGTGGIDGYTF. The CDR3 DNA is TGTGCCAGCAGCTCCTCCTCCGGGACAGGGGGTATAGATGGCTACACCTTC. This sequence joins TRBV7-9 and TRBJ1-2, with 11 bases identical to TRBD1. The CDR3 covers 17 residues. The germline CDR1 and CDR2 sequences are SEHNR and FQNEAQ (reference sequence). Trimming took 4 bases from V and 6 from J; bases not matched to a gene: 13.